The 21 T cell receptor beta chains in this list originate from one sample, sequenced in a study of T-cell memory formation after mild COVID-19. MiXCR was run by TCRdb on the 5' RACE reads, yielding one entry per CDR3 protein. The table records approximately 580,000 distinct CDR3 sequences, approximately 20% of them present only once. The sequencing sample was made of PBMCs or a T cell subset sorted from them (not recorded which). The receptors shown here come from an adult woman who had mild COVID-19 (a few samples of this study predate the infection). Cell type and time point are not known.

This clonotype was counted only a few times. The chain links TRBV7-3 to TRBJ2-7; maybe TRBD1 (7 bases). Germline-derived CDR1 and CDR2 are SGHTA and FQGTGA. CDR3 length: 14 amino acids. Trimming left V 5 bases short and J 4 bases short, with 15 bases between. The CDR3 sequence: CASSPKPGGYEQYF. The CDR3 DNA sequence: TGTGCCAGCAGCCCTAAGCCAGGGGGGTACGAGCAGTACTTC.

V gene TRBV7-2 combines with J gene TRBJ2-1; the match to TRBD2 covers 11 bases. V lost 5 bases and J lost 8; bases outside the gene matches: 17. Germline V gene data show CDR1 as SGHTA and CDR2 as FQGNSA. The CDR3 sequence is 18 residues long. CDR3 bases: TGTGCCAGCAGCCCGCAGGAGTATAGCGGGAGGGCCAAGGATGAGCAGTTCTTC. Translation gives CASSPQEYSGRAKDEQFF.

This chain links TRBV5-1 with TRBJ2-3; TRBD2 matches 10 bases. This CDR3 is built from 15 residues. V gave up 6 bases and J gave up 0 bases; unmatched junction bases: 4. CDR1 SGHRS and CDR2 YFSETQ come from the germline V gene. CDR3: CASTTSGTSTDTQYF. Here the CDR3 DNA reads TGCGCCAGCACAACTAGCGGGACTAGCACAGATACGCAGTATTTT.

The chain has TRBV4-2 and TRBJ2-5; D is unclear. The CDR3 covers 13 residues. V was shortened by 3 bases and J by 5 bases, with 10 bases between the two germline ends. The germline gives CDR1 LGHNA, CDR2 YNFKEQ. The CDR3 DNA sequence: TGTGCCAGCAGCCAGAGTGTTGCGGAGACCCAGTACTTC. Translated: CASSQSVAETQYF.

V gene TRBV29-1 combines with J gene TRBJ2-7; D is unclear. Trimming removed 5 bases from V and 7 bases from J, with 9 bases in between. CDR1 is SQVTM and CDR2 is ANQGSEA in the germline V gene. The CDR3 is made up of 10 amino acids. CDR3 sequence reads: CSVYKGEQYF. The DNA for the CDR3 is TGCAGCGTTTATAAGGGAGAGCAGTACTTC.

In this sample, this clonotype turned up many times. The chain carries TRBV6-6 and TRBJ2-3, with TRBD2 as a possible D gene (5 bases). Germline V gene data show CDR1 as MNHNY and CDR2 as SVGAGI (reference sequence). The CDR3 consists of 17 residues. V lost 8 bases and J lost 1, with 22 bases in between. The CDR3 bases are TGTGCCAGCCGCCCGGGGTTCCGAGGTATGGGCACAGATACGCAGTATTTT. It codes for CASRPGFRGMGTDTQYF.

The chain is built from TRBV20-1 and TRBJ1-2; D gene uncertain. The V and J ends lost 1 base and 3 bases respectively, with 18 bases between them. Germline loops: CDR1 DFQATT, CDR2 SNEGSKA (reference sequence). The CDR3 extends over 16 amino acids. This CDR3 is CSARGQRQGSHYGYTF. CDR3 sequence (DNA): TGCAGTGCTAGAGGTCAGCGTCAAGGATCCCACTATGGCTACACCTTC.

This clonotype was seen more than once but under ten times. The chain joins TRBV6-5 to TRBJ1-2; 10 nucleotides align to TRBD1. The CDR3 runs 14 residues. The germline V gene encodes CDR1 MNHEY and CDR2 SVGAGI. The V gene end was trimmed by 7 bases and the J gene end by 8 bases; junction bases not matched to a gene: 10. The CDR3 DNA reads TGTGCCAGCAATCCTCGACAGGGGGCTTGGGGCTACACCTTC. Translation: CASNPRQGAWGYTF.

This chain links TRBV5-1 with TRBJ2-7, with D possibly being TRBD1 (6 bases). The CDR3 has 15 amino acids. Germline V CDR1 and CDR2: SGHRS, YFSETQ. V was shortened by 2 bases and J by 5 bases, with 17 bases between the two germline ends. CDR3 region: CASSLQGETVDEQYF. CDR3 nucleotide sequence: TGCGCCAGCAGCTTACAGGGAGAGACAGTGGACGAGCAGTACTTC.

This chain uses TRBV29-1 with TRBJ1-1; possible D gene TRBD1, 6 bases. CDR1 SQVTM and CDR2 ANQGSEA come from the germline V gene. CDR3 size: 12 residues. Trimming left V 7 bases short and J 6 bases short, with 15 bases between. The CDR3 region is CSAEGGRAEAFF. Here the CDR3 DNA reads TGCAGCGCCGAAGGGGGGAGGGCTGAAGCTTTCTTT.

The V gene is TRBV28, the J gene TRBJ1-2; TRBD1 aligns across 8 bases. CDR1 is MDHEN, CDR2 SYDVKM, per germline. This CDR3 spans 14 amino acids. Trimming cost V 5 bases and J 5 bases; bases outside gene matches: 7. The CDR3 reads CASSLRGTGYGYTF. CDR3 coding DNA: TGTGCCAGCAGTCTCCGCGGGACAGGTTATGGCTACACCTTC.

This chain links TRBV24-1 with TRBJ2-2; D is uncertain. Germline V gene lookup returns CDR1 KGHDR and CDR2 SFDVKD. V lost 4 bases, J lost 9 bases, and 11 bases lay in between. This CDR3 region has 13 residues. CDR3: CATSDLDPRELFF. The CDR3 bases are TGTGCCACCAGTGACCTAGACCCCCGGGAGCTGTTTTTT.

As DNA, the CDR3 is TGTGCCAGCAGCTTCCGGACTAGCGGTGCCTACAATGAGCAGTTCTTC. Amino acid sequence: CASSFRTSGAYNEQFF. The chain joins TRBV7-6 to TRBJ2-1; TRBD2 matches at 10 bases. The germline V gene encodes CDR1 SGHVS and CDR2 FNYEAQ. CDR3 length: 16 residues. V was clipped by 3 bases and J by 2 bases; unmatched bases: 4. The full variable domain, rest sourced from reference TRBV7-6 and TRBJ2-1, is GAGVSQSPRYKVTKRGQDVALRCDPISGHVSLYWYRQALGQGPEFLTYFNYEAQQDKSGLPNDRFSAERPEGSISTLTIQRTEQRDSAMYRCASSFRTSGAYNEQFFGPGTRLTVL.

The genes are TRBV24-1 and TRBJ2-1; 11 bases are a match to TRBD2. The V gene end was trimmed by 6 bases and the J gene end by 8 bases; junction bases not matched to a gene: 8. The germline gives CDR1 KGHDR, CDR2 SFDVKD. This CDR3 is 15 amino acids long. The CDR3 spells CATSSGTSGVDEQFF. For the CDR3, the DNA is TGTGCCACCAGTTCCGGGACTAGCGGCGTCGATGAGCAGTTCTTC.

This clonotype was seen a handful of times. V and J are TRBV7-9 and TRBJ2-1, with TRBD2 matching 11 bases. Germline V gene lookup returns CDR1 SEHNR and CDR2 FQNEAQ (reference sequence). The V and J ends lost 5 bases and 4 bases, in that order; junction bases with no gene match: 4. The CDR3 loop spans 15 amino acids. The CDR3 DNA follows: TGTGCCAGCAGCCACGGGACTAGCGGATACAATGAGCAGTTCTTC. This codes for CASSHGTSGYNEQFF.

Here the CDR3 reads CASSYGGRAAFAEQFF. In DNA, the CDR3 is TGTGCCAGCAGTTACGGTGGGAGGGCCGCTTTTGCTGAGCAGTTCTTC. V gene TRBV6-5 combines with J gene TRBJ2-1; 7 bases align to TRBD2. V dropped 2 bases and J dropped 9; count of bases not matched to a gene: 13. This CDR3 is 16 amino acids long. CDR1 MNHEY and CDR2 SVGAGI come from the germline V gene.

The J gene is TRBJ2-4, the V gene TRBV12-3 or TRBV12-4, with a possible D match to TRBD1 (5 bases). V lost 7 bases to trimming and J lost 6 bases, with 13 bases between them. The CDR3 runs 13 residues. The CDR3 DNA is TGTGCCAGCAACTTAGGGGTCGGAAACATTCAGTACTTC. The encoded protein is CASNLGVGNIQYF.

The V gene is TRBV7-9, the J gene TRBJ2-3; tentatively, D is TRBD2 (6 bases). The CDR3 consists of 15 residues. V was cut by 5 bases and J by 0 bases, with 12 bases left in between. Germline CDR1 and CDR2: SEHNR and FQNEAQ (reference sequence). The CDR3 DNA reads TGTGCCAGCAGCCACCACGGGGGAAGCACAGATACGCAGTATTTT. Its translation: CASSHHGGSTDTQYF.

There are a few counts of this clonotype. The CDR3 DNA sequence: TGTGCCAGCAGTCCGGGACTAGCGGGTGGGTATGAGCAGTTCTTC. Translated: CASSPGLAGGYEQFF. The J gene is TRBJ2-1, the V gene TRBV12-3 or TRBV12-4, with 12 nucleotides matching TRBD2. Losses at the gene ends were 5 bases for V and 8 bases for J; bases not matched to a gene: 7. CDR3 length equals 15 residues.

This clonotype has only a few counts. The V gene is TRBV11-2, the J gene TRBJ2-4; 9 nucleotides match TRBD1. CDR1 and CDR2 (germline): SGHAT, FQNNGV. The CDR3 is 16 amino acids. Losses at the gene ends were 5 bases for V and 3 bases for J; bases not matched to a gene: 8. CDR3 sequence reads: CASSEGQGWNKNIQYF. Here the CDR3 DNA reads TGTGCCAGCAGCGAAGGACAGGGGTGGAACAAAAACATTCAGTACTTC.

This clonotype has a handful of counts. The chain uses TRBV2 and TRBJ2-6, with a possible D match to TRBD2 (5 bases). Trimming left V 5 bases short and J 0 bases short, with 11 bases between. The CDR3 runs 16 residues. CDR1 and CDR2 (germline): SNHLY, FYNNEI. Here the CDR3 DNA reads TGTGCCAGCAGTTCTAGAGAGGGCTCTGGGGCCAACGTCCTGACTTTC. Protein product: CASSSREGSGANVLTF. Supplemented by reference TRBV2 and TRBJ2-6, the full variable domain reads EPEVTQTPSHQVTQMGQEVILRCVPISNHLYFYWYRQILGQKVEFLVSFYNNEISEKSEIFDDQFSVERPDGSNFTLKIRSTKLEDSAMYFCASSSREGSGANVLTFGAGSRLTVL.